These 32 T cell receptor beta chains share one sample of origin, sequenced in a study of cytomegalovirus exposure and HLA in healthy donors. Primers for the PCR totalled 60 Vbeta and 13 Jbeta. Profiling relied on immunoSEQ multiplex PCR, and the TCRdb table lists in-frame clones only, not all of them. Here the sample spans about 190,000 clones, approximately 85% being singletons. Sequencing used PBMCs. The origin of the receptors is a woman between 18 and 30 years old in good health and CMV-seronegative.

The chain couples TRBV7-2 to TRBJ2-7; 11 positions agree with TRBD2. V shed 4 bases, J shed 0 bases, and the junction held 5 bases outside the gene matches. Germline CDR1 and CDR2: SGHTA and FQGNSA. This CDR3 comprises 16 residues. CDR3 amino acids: CASSYHSGGGSYEQYF. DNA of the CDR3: TGTGCCAGCAGCTATCATAGCGGGGGGGGCTCCTACGAGCAGTACTTC.

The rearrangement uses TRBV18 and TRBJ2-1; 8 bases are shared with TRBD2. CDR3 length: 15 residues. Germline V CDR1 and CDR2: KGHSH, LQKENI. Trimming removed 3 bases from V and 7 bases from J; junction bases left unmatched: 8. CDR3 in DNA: TGTGCCAGCTCACCGTTGGCGGGGGGTGGGAATGAGCAGTTCTTC. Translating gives CASSPLAGGGNEQFF.

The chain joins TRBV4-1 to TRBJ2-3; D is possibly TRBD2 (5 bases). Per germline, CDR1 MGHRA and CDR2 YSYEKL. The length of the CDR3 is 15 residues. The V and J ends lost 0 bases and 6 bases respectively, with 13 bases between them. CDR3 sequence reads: CASSQDVGIGDTQYF. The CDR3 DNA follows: TGCGCCAGCAGCCAAGATGTCGGGATTGGGGATACGCAGTATTTT.

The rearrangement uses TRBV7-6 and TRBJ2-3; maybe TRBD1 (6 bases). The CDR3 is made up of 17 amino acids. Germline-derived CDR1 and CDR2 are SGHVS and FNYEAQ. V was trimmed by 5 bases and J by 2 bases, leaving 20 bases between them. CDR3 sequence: CASSPFPPGQLTDTQYF. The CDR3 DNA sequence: TGTGCCAGCAGCCCGTTCCCGCCAGGACAGCTCACAGATACGCAGTATTTT.

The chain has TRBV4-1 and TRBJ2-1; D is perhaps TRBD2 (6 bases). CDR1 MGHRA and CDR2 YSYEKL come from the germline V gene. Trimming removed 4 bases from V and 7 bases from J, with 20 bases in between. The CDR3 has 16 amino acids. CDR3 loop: CASSRALTGEGNEQFF. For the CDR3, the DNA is TGCGCCAGCAGCCGCGCCCTTACGGGAGAAGGAAATGAGCAGTTCTTC.

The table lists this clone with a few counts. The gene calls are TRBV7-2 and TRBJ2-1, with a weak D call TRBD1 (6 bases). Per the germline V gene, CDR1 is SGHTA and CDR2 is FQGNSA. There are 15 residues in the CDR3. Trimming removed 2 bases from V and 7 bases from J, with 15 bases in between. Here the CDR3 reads CASSLFQGSGNEQFF. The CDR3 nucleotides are TGTGCCAGCAGCTTATTTCAGGGGTCAGGAAATGAGCAGTTCTTC.

The CDR3 reads CASSQPGTGNTIYF. In DNA, the CDR3 is TGTGCCAGCAGTCAACCAGGGACTGGAAACACCATATATTTT. The chain couples TRBV6-1 to TRBJ1-3, with D possibly TRBD1 on 5 matching bases. The germline CDR1 and CDR2 sequences are MNHNS and SASEGT. This CDR3 contains 14 residues. V lost 5 bases and J 2 bases, leaving 10 bases between the germline ends.

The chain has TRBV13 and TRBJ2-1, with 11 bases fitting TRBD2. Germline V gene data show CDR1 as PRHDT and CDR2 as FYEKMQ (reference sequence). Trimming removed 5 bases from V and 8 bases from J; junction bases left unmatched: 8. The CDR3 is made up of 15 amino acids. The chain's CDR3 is CASSITSGGGDEQFF. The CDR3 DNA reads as TGTGCCAGCAGCATTACTAGCGGGGGCGGGGATGAGCAGTTCTTC.

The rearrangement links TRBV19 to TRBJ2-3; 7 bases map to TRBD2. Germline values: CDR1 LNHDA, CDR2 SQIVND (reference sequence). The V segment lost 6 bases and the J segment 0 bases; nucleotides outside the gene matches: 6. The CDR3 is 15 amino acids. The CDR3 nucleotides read TGTGCCAGTAGGTCCCCGGGACTAAGCACAGATACGCAGTATTTT. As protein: CASRSPGLSTDTQYF.

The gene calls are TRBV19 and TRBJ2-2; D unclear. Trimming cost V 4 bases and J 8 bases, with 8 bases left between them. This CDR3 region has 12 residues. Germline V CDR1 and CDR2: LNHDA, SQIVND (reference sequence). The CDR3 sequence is CASSKIRGELFF. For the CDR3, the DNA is TGTGCCAGTAGTAAAATTCGGGGGGAGCTGTTTTTT.

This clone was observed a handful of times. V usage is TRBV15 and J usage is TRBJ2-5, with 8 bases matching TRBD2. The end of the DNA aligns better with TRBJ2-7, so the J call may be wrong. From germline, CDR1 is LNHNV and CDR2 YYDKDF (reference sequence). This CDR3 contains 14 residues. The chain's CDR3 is CATSTSLAGYEQYF. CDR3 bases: TGTGCCACCAGCACCAGCCTAGCGGGCTACGAGCAGTACTTC.

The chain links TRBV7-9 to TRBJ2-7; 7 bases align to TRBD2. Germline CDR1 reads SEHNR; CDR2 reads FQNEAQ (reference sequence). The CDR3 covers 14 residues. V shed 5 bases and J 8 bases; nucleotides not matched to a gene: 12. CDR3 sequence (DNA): TGTGCCAGCAGCGTCTCAGGGAGGGCCCACAAGCAGTACTTC. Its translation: CASSVSGRAHKQYF.

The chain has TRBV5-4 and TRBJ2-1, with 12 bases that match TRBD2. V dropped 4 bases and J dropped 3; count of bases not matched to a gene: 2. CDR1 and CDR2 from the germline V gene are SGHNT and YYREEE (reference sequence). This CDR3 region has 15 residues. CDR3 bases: TGTGCCAGCAGCCAACTAGCGGGGGGCTACAATGAGCAGTTCTTC. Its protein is CASSQLAGGYNEQFF.

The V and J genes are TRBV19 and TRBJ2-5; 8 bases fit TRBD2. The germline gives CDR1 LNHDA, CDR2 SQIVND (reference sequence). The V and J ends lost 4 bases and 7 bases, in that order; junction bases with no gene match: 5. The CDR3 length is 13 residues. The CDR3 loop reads CASSSTSGVTQYF. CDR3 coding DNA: TGTGCCAGTAGTAGTACTAGCGGCGTGACCCAGTACTTC. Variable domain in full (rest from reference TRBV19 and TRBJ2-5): DGGITQSPKYLFRKEGQNVTLSCEQNLNHDAMYWYRQDPGQGLRLIYYSQIVNDFQKGDIAEGYSVSREKKESFPLTVTSAQKNPTAFYLCASSSTSGVTQYFGPGTRLLVL.

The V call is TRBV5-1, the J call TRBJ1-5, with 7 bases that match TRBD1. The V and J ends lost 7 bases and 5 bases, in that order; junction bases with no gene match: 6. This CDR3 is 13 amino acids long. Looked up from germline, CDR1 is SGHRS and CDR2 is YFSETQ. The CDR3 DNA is TGCGCCAGCCGGACAGGAGCGGATCAGCCCCAGCATTTT. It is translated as CASRTGADQPQHF.

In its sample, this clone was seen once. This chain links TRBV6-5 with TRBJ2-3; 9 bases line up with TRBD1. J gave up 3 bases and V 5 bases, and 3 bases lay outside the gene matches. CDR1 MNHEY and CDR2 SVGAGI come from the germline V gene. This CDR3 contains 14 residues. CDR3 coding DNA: TGTGCCAGCAGTACAGACAGGGGGACAGATACGCAGTATTTT. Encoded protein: CASSTDRGTDTQYF.

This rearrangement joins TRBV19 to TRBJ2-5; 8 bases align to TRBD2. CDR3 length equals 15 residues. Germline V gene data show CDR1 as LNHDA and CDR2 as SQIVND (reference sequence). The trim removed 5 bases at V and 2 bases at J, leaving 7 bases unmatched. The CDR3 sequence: CASSSLGGGQETQYF. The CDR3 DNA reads TGTGCCAGTAGTTCCCTCGGGGGGGGACAAGAGACCCAGTACTTC.

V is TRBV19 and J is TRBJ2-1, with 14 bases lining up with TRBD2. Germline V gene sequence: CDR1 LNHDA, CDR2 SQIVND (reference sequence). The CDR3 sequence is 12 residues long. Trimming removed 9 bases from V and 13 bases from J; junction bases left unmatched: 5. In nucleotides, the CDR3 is TGTGCCAGCCGGGGACTAGCGGGAGATCAGTTCTTC. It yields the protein CASRGLAGDQFF.

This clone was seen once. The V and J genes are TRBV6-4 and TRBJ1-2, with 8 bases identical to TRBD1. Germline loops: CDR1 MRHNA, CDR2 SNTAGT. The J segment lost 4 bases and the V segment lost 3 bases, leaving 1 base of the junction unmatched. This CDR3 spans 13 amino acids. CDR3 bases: TGTGCCAGCAGTGAAACAGGGGGCTATGGCTACACCTTC. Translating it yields CASSETGGYGYTF.

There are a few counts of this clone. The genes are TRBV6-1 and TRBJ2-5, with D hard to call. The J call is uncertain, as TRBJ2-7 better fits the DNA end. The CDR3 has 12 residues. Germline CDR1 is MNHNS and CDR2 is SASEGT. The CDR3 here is CASSESFYEQYF. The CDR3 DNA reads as TGTGCCAGCAGTGAAAGTTTCTACGAGCAGTACTTC.

CDR3 bases: TGTGCCAGCGGGGCAGGGGCGGGGGGTCCTCATACCCAGTACTTC. This gives the protein CASGAGAGGPHTQYF. The V and J genes are TRBV6-5 and TRBJ2-5; 8 nucleotides match TRBD2. The CDR3 is made up of 15 amino acids. V lost 8 bases, J lost 8 bases, and 16 bases stayed unmatched. Germline CDR1 reads MNHEY; CDR2 reads SVGAGI.

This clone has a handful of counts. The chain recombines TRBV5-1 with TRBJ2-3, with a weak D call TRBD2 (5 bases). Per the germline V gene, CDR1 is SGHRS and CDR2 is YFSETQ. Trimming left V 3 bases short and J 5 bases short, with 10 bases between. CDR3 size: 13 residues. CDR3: CASSSAERDTQYF. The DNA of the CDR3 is TGCGCCAGCAGCTCAGCGGAACGAGATACGCAGTATTTT.

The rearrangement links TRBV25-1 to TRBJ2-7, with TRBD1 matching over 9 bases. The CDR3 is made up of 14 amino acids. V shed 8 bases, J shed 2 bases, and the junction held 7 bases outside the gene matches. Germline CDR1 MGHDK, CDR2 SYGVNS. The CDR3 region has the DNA TGTGCCAGCCTCCCGGGGACAGGGACCTACGAGCAGTACTTC. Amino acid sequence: CASLPGTGTYEQYF.

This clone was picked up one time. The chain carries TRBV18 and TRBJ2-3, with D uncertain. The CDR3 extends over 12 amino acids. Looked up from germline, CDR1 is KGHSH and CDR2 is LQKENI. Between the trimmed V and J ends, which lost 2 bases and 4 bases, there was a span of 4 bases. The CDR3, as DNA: TGTGCCAGCTCACCAAGCGCAGATACGCAGTATTTT. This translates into CASSPSADTQYF. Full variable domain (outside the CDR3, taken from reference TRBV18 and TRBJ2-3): NAGVMQNPRHLVRRRGQEARLRCSPMKGHSHVYWYRQLPEEGLKFMVYLQKENIIDESGMPKERFSAEFPKEGPSILRIQQVVRGDSAAYFCASSPSADTQYFGPGTRLTVL.

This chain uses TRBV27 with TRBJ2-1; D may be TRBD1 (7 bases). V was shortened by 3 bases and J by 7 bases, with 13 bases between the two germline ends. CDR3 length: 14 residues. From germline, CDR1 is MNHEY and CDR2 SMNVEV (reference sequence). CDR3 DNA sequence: TGTGCCAGCAGTTTTGGCAGGGGGGATAATGAGCAGTTCTTC. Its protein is CASSFGRGDNEQFF.

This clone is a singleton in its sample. CDR3 protein: CASSFGRRGETQYF. The CDR3 bases are TGTGCCAGCAGCTTCGGACGGCGGGGGGAGACCCAGTACTTC. The chain uses TRBV7-2 and TRBJ2-5; 7 bases are a match to TRBD2. The germline CDR1 and CDR2 sequences are SGHTA and FQGNSA. The CDR3 sequence is 14 residues long. V lost 3 bases to trimming and J lost 5 bases; unmatched junction nucleotides: 6.

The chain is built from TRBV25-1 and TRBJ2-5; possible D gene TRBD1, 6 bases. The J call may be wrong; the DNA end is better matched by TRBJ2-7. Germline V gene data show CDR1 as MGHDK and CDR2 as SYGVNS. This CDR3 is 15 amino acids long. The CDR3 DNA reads TGTGCCAGCAGTGTGGCAGGGGCCATCCACTACGAGCAGTACTTC. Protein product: CASSVAGAIHYEQYF.

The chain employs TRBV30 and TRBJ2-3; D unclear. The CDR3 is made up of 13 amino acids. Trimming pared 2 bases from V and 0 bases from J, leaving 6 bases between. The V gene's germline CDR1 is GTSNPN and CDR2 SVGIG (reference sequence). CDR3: CAWSPTSTDTQYF. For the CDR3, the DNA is TGTGCCTGGAGTCCAACTAGCACAGATACGCAGTATTTT. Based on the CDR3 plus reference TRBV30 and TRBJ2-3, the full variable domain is SQTIHQWPATLVQPVGSPLSLECTVEGTSNPNLYWYRQAAGRGLQLLFYSVGIGQISSEVPQNLSASRPQDRQFILSSKKLLLSDSGFYLCAWSPTSTDTQYFGPGTRLTVL.

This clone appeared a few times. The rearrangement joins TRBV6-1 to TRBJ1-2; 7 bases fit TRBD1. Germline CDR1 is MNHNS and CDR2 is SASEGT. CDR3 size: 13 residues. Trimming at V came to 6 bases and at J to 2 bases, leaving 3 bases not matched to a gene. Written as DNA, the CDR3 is TGTGCCAGCAGAAAGGACAGGAACTATGGCTACACCTTC. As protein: CASRKDRNYGYTF.

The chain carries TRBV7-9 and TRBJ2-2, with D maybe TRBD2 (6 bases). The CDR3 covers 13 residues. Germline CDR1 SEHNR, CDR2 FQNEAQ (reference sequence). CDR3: CSHGQRVPGELFF. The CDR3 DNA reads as TGTTCCCACGGTCAGCGGGTACCCGGGGAGCTGTTTTTT.

This chain's CDR3 is CASRGTGKETQYF. The DNA of the CDR3 is TGTGCCAGCCGCGGGACTGGGAAAGAGACCCAGTACTTC. This sequence joins TRBV28 and TRBJ2-5; tentatively, D is TRBD2 (6 bases). The germline V gene encodes CDR1 MDHEN and CDR2 SYDVKM. Trimming pared 8 bases from V and 3 bases from J, leaving 13 bases between. The CDR3 totals 13 residues.

Written as DNA, the CDR3 is TGCGCCAGCAGCTGGGGACAGCTTGACACTGAAGCTTTCTTT. As protein: CASSWGQLDTEAFF. The J gene is TRBJ1-1, the V gene TRBV5-1; TRBD1 aligns across 7 bases. The CDR3 covers 14 residues. V gave up 3 bases and J gave up 3 bases; unmatched junction bases: 5. Germline loops: CDR1 SGHRS, CDR2 YFSETQ. Full variable domain (outside the CDR3, taken from reference TRBV5-1 and TRBJ1-1): KAGVTQTPRYLIKTRGQQVTLSCSPISGHRSVSWYQQTPGQGLQFLFEYFSETQRNKGNFPGRFSGRQFSNSRSEMNVSTLELGDSALYLCASSWGQLDTEAFFGQGTRLTVV.